Described below is a single TCR beta chain sequence and its context. Its antigen is not identified. The sample comes from a study of T cell repertoires and HLA-DP antigens. Overall study: Donor ages ranged from 18-to-29 to 60-to-69; two men, one woman.

TCRdb keeps only in-frame clones here, not all; method: immunoSEQ multiplex PCR. This repertoire shows 85,000 to 90,000 clones, about nine tenths found once; its top ten account for less than 2%. V was clipped by 5 bases and J by 7 bases, with 14 bases between them. The CDR3 has 14 residues. Germline CDR1 MDHEN, CDR2 SYDVKM. Source material: CD4+ T cells from PBMCs. The origin of this receptor is a man in his fifties or sixties in good health and CMV-seronegative. The rearrangement joins TRBV28 to TRBJ2-2; D is possibly TRBD2 (5 bases). The CDR3 nucleotides read TGTGCCAGCAGTAACGGGGTCGGGGACGGGGAGCTGTTTTTT. This codes for CASSNGVGDGELFF.